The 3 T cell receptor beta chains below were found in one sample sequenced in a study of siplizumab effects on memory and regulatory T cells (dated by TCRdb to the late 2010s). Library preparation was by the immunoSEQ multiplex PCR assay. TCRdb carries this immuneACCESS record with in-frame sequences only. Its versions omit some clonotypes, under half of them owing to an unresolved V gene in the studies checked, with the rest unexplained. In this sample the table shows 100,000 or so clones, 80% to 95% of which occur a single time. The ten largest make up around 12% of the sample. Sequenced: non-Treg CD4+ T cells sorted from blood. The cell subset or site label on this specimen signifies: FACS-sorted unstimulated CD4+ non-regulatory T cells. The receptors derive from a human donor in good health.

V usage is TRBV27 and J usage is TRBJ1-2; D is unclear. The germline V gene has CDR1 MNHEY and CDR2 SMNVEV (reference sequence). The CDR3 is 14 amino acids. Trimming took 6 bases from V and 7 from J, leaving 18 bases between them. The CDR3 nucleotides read TGTGCCAGCAGACCCGGACCAGATGTGGTTGGCTACACCTTC. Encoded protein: CASRPGPDVVGYTF.

Here the CDR3 DNA reads TGTGCCAGCAGCGGCACTAGCGGGAGAAGGGGAGAGACCCAGTACTTC. Translation: CASSGTSGRRGETQYF. V usage is TRBV9 and J usage is TRBJ2-5; 11 bases align to TRBD2. The CDR3 runs to 16 residues. V dropped 3 bases and J dropped 4; count of bases not matched to a gene: 8. Germline CDR1 reads SGDLS; CDR2 reads YYNGEE.

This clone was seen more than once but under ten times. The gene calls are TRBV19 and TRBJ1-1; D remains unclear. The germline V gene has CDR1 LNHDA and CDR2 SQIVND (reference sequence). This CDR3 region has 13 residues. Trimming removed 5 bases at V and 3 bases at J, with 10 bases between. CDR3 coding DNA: TGTGCCAGTAGTCCCCGGGTGGACACTGAAGCTTTCTTT. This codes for CASSPRVDTEAFF.